The 10 T cell receptor beta chains below all came from one sample that was sequenced in a study of cytotoxic CD8 clonotypes in ibrutinib-treated CLL. TCRdb keeps only in-frame clones here, not all; method: immunoSEQ multiplex PCR. Counted here are more than 200,000 clones, approximately 75% occurring once; the ten biggest clones make up roughly 10%. Material: PBMCs, obtained after 12 months of ibrutinib treatment. These receptors were taken from a human donor with chronic lymphocytic leukemia.

The chain carries TRBV25-1 and TRBJ2-7, with 10 nucleotides matching TRBD1. Germline V gene sequence: CDR1 MGHDK, CDR2 SYGVNS. CDR3 length equals 14 residues. Trimming took 5 bases from V and 5 from J; bases not matched to a gene: 6. CDR3 loop: CASSLGQGSHEQYF. CDR3 coding DNA: TGTGCCAGCAGTTTGGGACAGGGGTCCCACGAGCAGTACTTC.

The chain combines TRBV4-1 with TRBJ2-1; D is perhaps TRBD1 (7 bases). The CDR3 length is 15 residues. The V gene lost 6 bases and the J gene lost 4 bases, with 16 bases spanning the gap. Germline V gives CDR1 MGHRA, CDR2 YSYEKL. The CDR3 DNA is TGCGCCAGCAGGTCTGGGGCGGGACAGTACAATGAGCAGTTCTTC. This sequence encodes CASRSGAGQYNEQFF.

This chain links TRBV5-1 with TRBJ1-4, with 7 bases aligning to TRBD1. The CDR3 totals 15 residues. V lost 5 bases, J lost 4 bases, and 8 bases stayed unmatched. Germline CDR1 SGHRS, CDR2 YFSETQ. The chain's CDR3 is CASRAQGQDNEKLFF. The DNA for the CDR3 is TGCGCCAGCAGGGCTCAAGGACAGGATAATGAAAAACTGTTTTTT.

This clone came up once. The V call is TRBV7-3, the J call TRBJ1-2, with D perhaps TRBD1 (6 bases). The CDR3 spans 16 residues. V was pared by 2 bases and J by 8 bases, with 21 bases between. From germline, CDR1 is SGHTA and CDR2 FQGTGA. Here the CDR3 reads CASSLWGQGNWEGYTF. The CDR3 bases are TGTGCCAGCAGCTTATGGGGTCAGGGGAATTGGGAGGGCTACACCTTC.

The genes are TRBV6-5 and TRBJ1-2; 9 bases are a match to TRBD1. Trimming at V came to 3 bases and at J to 0 bases, leaving 5 bases not matched to a gene. CDR1 and CDR2 (germline): MNHEY, SVGAGI. The CDR3 covers 16 residues. CDR3 amino acids: CASSYLGQGSNYGYTF. CDR3 bases: TGTGCCAGCAGTTATTTGGGACAGGGTTCTAACTATGGCTACACCTTC.

This clone came up many times. This sequence joins TRBV7-6 and TRBJ2-2; 11 bases are a match to TRBD1. The CDR3 sequence is 17 residues long. V shed 0 bases and J 4 bases; nucleotides not matched to a gene: 4. CDR1 and CDR2 from the germline V gene are SGHVS and FNYEAQ. CDR3 nucleotide sequence: TGTGCCAGCAGCTTAGCAGCCGGGACAGGGGGCACCGGGGAGCTGTTTTTT. It yields the protein CASSLAAGTGGTGELFF.

This rearrangement joins TRBV7-9 to TRBJ2-3, with 7 bases lining up with TRBD2. The CDR3 totals 18 residues. The J segment lost 2 bases and the V segment lost 6 bases, leaving 17 bases of the junction unmatched. The germline gives CDR1 SEHNR, CDR2 FQNEAQ (reference sequence). The CDR3 DNA is TGTGCCAGCAGAACTACCCCCCTAGCGGCCGATCTCACAGATACGCAGTATTTT. This translates into CASRTTPLAADLTDTQYF.

The chain joins TRBV6-1 to TRBJ2-3, with D possibly being TRBD2 (7 bases). Germline V gene sequence: CDR1 MNHNS, CDR2 SASEGT. V lost 4 bases and J 7 bases, leaving 15 bases between the germline ends. This CDR3 has 14 residues. Written as DNA, the CDR3 is TGTGCCAGCAGTGTTAGCGGGCGGGACAATACGCAGTATTTT. Protein product: CASSVSGRDNTQYF.

The genes are TRBV10-3 and TRBJ1-5; D is unclear. The V gene lost 2 bases and the J gene lost 0 bases, with 5 bases spanning the gap. Germline V gene sequence: CDR1 ENHRY, CDR2 SYGVKD. The CDR3 totals 14 residues. The CDR3 is CAISEGNSNQPQHF. CDR3 in DNA: TGTGCCATCAGTGAGGGTAATAGCAATCAGCCCCAGCATTTT.

The rearrangement uses TRBV28 and TRBJ1-1, with 7 bases matching TRBD1. Germline V lookup: CDR1 MDHEN, CDR2 SYDVKM. Germline trimming cut 6 bases from V and 5 bases from J; bases unmatched to any gene: 6. The CDR3 covers 13 residues. The CDR3 nucleotides read TGTGCCAGCAGCCACCAGGGGGGGACTGAAGCTTTCTTT. It codes for CASSHQGGTEAFF. The whole variable domain, remainder taken from reference TRBV28 and TRBJ1-1, is DVKVTQSSRYLVKRTGEKVFLECVQDMDHENMFWYRQDPGLGLRLIYFSYDVKMKEKGDIPEGYSVSREKKERFSLILESASTNQTSMYLCASSHQGGTEAFFGQGTRLTVV.